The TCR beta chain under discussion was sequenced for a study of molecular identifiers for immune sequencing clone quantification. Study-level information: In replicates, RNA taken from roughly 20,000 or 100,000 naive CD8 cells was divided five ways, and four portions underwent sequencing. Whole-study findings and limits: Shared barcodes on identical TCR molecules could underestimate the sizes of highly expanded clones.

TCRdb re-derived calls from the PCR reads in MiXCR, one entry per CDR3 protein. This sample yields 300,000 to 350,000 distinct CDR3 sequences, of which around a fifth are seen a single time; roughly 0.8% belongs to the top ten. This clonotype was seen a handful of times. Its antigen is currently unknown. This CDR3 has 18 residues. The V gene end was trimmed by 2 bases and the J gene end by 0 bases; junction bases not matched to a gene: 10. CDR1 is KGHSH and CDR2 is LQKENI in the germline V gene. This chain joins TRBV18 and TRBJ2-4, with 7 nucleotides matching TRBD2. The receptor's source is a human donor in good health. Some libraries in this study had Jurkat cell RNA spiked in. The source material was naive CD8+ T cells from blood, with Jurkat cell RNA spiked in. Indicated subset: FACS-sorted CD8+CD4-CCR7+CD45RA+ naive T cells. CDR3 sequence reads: CASSPGLADLLAKNIQYF. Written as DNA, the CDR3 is TGTGCCAGCTCACCAGGGCTAGCGGACCTACTAGCCAAAAACATTCAGTACTTC.